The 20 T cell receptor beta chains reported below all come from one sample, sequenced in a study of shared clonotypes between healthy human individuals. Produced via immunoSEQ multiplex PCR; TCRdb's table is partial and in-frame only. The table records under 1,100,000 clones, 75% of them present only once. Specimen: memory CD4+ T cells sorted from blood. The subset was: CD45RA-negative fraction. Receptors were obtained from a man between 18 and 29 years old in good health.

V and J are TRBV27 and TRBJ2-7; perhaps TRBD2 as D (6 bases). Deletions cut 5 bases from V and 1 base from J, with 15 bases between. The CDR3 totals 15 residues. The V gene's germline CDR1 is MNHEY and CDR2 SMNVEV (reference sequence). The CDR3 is CASSTIRRGSYEQYF. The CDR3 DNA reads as TGTGCCAGCAGTACCATCAGACGGGGGTCCTACGAGCAGTACTTC.

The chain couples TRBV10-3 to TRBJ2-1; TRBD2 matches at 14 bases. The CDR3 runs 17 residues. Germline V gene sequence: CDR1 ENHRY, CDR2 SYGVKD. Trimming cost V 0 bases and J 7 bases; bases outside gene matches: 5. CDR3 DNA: TGTGCCATCAGTGAGTCTGGGGGGACTAGCGGGAGTAATGAGCAGTTCTTC. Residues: CAISESGGTSGSNEQFF.

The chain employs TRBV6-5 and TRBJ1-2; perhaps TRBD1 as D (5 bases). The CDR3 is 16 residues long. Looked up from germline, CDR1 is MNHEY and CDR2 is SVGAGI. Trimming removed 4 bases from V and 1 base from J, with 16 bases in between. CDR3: CASSSVGRAINYGYTF. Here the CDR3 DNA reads TGTGCCAGCAGTTCGGTAGGCAGGGCTATTAACTATGGCTACACCTTC.

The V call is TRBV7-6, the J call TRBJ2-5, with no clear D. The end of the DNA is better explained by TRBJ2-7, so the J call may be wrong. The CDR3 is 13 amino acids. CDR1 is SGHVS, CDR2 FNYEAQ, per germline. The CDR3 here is CASTPKNSYEQYF. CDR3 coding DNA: TGTGCCAGCACTCCAAAGAATTCCTACGAGCAGTACTTC.

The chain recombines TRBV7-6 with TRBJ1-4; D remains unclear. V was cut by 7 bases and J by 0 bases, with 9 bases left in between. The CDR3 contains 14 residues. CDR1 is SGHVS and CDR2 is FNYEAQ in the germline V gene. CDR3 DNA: TGTGCCAGCACCCAACAGACAACTAATGAAAAACTGTTTTTT. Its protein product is CASTQQTTNEKLFF.

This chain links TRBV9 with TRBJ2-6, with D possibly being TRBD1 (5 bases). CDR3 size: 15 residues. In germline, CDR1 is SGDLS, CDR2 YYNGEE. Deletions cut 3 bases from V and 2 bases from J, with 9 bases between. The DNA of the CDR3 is TGTGCCAGCAGCGGAAGGGGCACTGGGGCCAACGTCCTGACTTTC. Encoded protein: CASSGRGTGANVLTF.

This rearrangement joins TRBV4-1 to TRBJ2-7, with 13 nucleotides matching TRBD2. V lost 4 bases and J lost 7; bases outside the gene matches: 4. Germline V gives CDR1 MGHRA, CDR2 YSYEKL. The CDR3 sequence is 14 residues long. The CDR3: CASSPGLAGVEQYF. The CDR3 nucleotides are TGCGCCAGCAGCCCCGGACTAGCGGGAGTTGAGCAGTACTTC.

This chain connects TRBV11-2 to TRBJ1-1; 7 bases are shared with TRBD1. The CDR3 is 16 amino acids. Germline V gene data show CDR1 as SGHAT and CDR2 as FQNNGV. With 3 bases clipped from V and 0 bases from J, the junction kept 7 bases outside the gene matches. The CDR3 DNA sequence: TGTGCCAGCAGCTTCGCGACAGGGTCCATGAACACTGAAGCTTTCTTT. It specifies CASSFATGSMNTEAFF.

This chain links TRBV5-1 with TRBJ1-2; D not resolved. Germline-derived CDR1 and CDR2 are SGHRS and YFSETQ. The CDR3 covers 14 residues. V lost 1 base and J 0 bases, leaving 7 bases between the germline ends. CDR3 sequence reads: CASSLKTPNYGYTF. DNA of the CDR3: TGCGCCAGCAGCTTGAAGACGCCTAACTATGGCTACACCTTC.

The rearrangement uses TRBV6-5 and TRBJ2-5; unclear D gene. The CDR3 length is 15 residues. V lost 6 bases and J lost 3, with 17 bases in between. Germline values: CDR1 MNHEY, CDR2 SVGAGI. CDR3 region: CASRTSWAGEETQYF. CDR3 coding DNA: TGTGCCAGCAGGACATCCTGGGCAGGAGAAGAGACCCAGTACTTC.

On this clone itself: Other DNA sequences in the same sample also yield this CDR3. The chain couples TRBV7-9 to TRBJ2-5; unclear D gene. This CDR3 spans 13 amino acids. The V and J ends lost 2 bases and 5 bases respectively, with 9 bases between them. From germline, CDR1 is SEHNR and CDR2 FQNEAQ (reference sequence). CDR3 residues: CASSLNPGETQYF. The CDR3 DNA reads TGTGCCAGCAGCTTAAACCCCGGGGAGACCCAGTACTTC.

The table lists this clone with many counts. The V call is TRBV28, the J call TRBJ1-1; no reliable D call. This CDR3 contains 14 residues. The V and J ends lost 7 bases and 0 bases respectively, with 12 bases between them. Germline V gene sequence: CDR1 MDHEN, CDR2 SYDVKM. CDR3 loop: CASTPGGLNTEAFF. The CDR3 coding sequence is TGTGCCAGCACCCCGGGAGGGCTGAACACTGAAGCTTTCTTT.

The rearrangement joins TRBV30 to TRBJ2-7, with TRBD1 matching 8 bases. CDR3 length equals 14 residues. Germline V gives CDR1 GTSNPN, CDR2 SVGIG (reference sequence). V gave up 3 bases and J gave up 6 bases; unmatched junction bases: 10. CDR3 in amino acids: CAWSPLGQGGEQYF. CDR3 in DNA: TGTGCCTGGAGCCCTTTAGGACAGGGAGGCGAGCAGTACTTC.

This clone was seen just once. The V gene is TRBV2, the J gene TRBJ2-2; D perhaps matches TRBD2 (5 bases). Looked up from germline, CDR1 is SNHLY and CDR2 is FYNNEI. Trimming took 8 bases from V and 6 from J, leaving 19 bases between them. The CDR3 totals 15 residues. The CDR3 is CASRPADLAAGELFF. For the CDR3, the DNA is TGTGCCAGCCGACCCGCCGACCTAGCCGCCGGGGAGCTGTTTTTT. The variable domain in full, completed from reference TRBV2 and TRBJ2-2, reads EPEVTQTPSHQVTQMGQEVILRCVPISNHLYFYWYRQILGQKVEFLVSFYNNEISEKSEIFDDQFSVERPDGSNFTLKIRSTKLEDSAMYFCASRPADLAAGELFFGEGSRLTVL.

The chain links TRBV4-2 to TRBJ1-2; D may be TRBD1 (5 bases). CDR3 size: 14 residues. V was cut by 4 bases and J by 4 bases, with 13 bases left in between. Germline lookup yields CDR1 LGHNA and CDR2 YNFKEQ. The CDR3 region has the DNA TGTGCCAGCAGCCCAGCGGGGACTGCCTATGGCTACACCTTC. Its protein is CASSPAGTAYGYTF.

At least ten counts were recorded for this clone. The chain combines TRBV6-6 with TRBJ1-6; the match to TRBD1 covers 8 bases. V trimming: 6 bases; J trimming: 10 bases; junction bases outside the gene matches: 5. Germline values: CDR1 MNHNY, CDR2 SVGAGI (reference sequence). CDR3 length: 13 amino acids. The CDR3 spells CASRDRGGSPLHF. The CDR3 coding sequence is TGTGCCAGCAGAGACAGGGGAGGGTCACCCCTCCACTTT.

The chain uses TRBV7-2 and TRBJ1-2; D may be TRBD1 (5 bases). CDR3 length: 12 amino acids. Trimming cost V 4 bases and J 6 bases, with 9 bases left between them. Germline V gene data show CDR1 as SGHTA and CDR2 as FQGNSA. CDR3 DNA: TGTGCCAGCAGCTACCAGGGTGATGGCTACACCTTC. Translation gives CASSYQGDGYTF.

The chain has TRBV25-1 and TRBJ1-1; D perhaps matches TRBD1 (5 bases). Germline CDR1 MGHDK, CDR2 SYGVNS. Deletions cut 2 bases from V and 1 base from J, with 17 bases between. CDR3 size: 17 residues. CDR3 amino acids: CASSELLEIGGNTEAFF. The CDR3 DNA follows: TGTGCCAGCAGTGAACTATTAGAGATTGGGGGGAACACTGAAGCTTTCTTT.

The CDR3 DNA reads as TGTGCCAGCGTCCGGGACAGGGCCTACGAGCAGTACTTC. Translating it yields CASVRDRAYEQYF. The genes are TRBV2 and TRBJ2-7; TRBD1 aligns across 9 bases. The germline CDR1 and CDR2 sequences are SNHLY and FYNNEI. The CDR3 sequence is 13 residues long. V gave up 8 bases and J gave up 2 bases; unmatched junction bases: 4.

The CDR3 here is CASSRGTLKIQETQYF. The CDR3 region has the DNA TGTGCCAGCAGCCGCGGGACGCTCAAAATACAAGAGACCCAGTACTTC. The genes are TRBV7-2 and TRBJ2-5; D is perhaps TRBD2 (6 bases). V was pared by 5 bases and J by 2 bases, with 18 bases between. Germline V gives CDR1 SGHTA, CDR2 FQGNSA. The CDR3 has 16 amino acids.